This entry features one T cell receptor beta chain sequence. Its antigen has not been determined. The sample holds no much larger clone one base away, and base qualities are not on file. Libraries were built with the immunoSEQ multiplex PCR assay. Under the source paper's analysis protocol: A statistical classification framework was developed to diagnose cytomegalovirus status using the catalog of TCR beta chain sequences. Not all clones reach the TCRdb copy of this immuneACCESS table, which keeps in-frame sequences only. Checked studies attribute under half of the gap to unresolved V genes and leave the rest unexplained. The V and J calls and the clone size are those of that table, but D and trimming were determined from the DNA. This sample has tens of thousands of clones in its table, and approximately 97% of those were observed once. Around 2.2% of the sample is in the top ten clones. From its cysteine to its phenylalanine, the CDR3 spans 15 amino acids. The entry retains the CDR3 DNA only, 45 bases that are in frame from base 1. Trimming removed 0 bases from V and 4 bases from J; the gene matches leave 4 bases unexplained. The germline V gene (reference sequence) sets CDR1 to SGHKS and CDR2 to YYEKEE.

The donors were included in the validation cohort of roughly 120 subjects, a group kept apart from the roughly 700-subject first cohort. These data come from a study of cytomegalovirus exposure and HLA in healthy donors (dated by TCRdb to the late 2010s). About the study as a whole: The 650 to 750 repertoires of the first cohort and the 120 or so validation repertoires were produced on the same platform, according to a later analysis. Along with the roughly 670-subject first cohort, a separate validation cohort of over a hundred different subjects was used. High-throughput TCR immunosequencing, statistical association of individual TCRs with disease status, and machine learning were combined to predict cytomegalovirus infection status. The study was designed to test whether signatures of past pathogen exposure could be identified by cataloging public T cell receptors.

Overall study results and their limits: The authors suggested that the approach could potentially be extended to other disease states and immunological phenotypes. The study listed 150 to 200 TCR beta chains as associated with cytomegalovirus. Of the cluster scores, about 94% were above 0 in a later analysis, which found that TCRs clustered in the first cohort also tended to co-occur in the 130 or so validation repertoires. Across donors, most TCR sequences were observed very rarely, whereas some public TCRs were present in many individuals. In vitro tests confirmed that a few of the cytomegalovirus-associated TCR beta chains recognize cytomegalovirus antigens. Cytomegalovirus status was reported to be diagnosed by the classifier with high specificity and sensitivity in both the original and validation cohorts. The validation cohort had no HLA typing available for a later analysis, so co-occurrence within that cohort was assessed over all 130 or so repertoires.

This TCR came from a man aged 18 to 29 in good health and CMV-seronegative. The chain employs TRBV5-5 and TRBJ2-5; a stretch of 9 junction bases matches TRBD1. Source material: PBMCs. The nucleotide sequence reads as follows: TGTGCCAGCAGCTTGGGTGGGACAGGGACAGAGACCCAGTACTTC. The translation is CASSLGGTGTETQYF.